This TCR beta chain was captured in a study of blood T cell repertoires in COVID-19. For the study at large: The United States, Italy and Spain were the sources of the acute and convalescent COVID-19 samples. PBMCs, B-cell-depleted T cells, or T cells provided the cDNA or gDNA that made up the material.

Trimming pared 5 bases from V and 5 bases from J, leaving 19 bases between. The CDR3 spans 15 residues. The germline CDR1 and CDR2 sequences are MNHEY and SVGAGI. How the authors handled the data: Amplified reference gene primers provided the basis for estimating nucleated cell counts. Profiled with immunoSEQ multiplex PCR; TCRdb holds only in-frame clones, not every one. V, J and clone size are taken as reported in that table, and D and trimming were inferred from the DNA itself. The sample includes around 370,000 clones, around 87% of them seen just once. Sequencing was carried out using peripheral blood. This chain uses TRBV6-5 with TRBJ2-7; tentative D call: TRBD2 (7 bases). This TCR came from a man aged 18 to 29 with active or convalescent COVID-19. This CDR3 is CASSTGGRGNNEQYF. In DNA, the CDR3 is TGTGCCAGCAGTACGGGGGGCAGGGGAAACAACGAGCAGTACTTC.